Each of the 9 T cell receptor beta chains below was sequenced from the same sample in a study of T cell responses to AZD1222 COVID-19 vaccine. The method was immunoSEQ multiplex PCR; TCRdb's version includes in-frame clones alone and lacks a portion of them. The sample contains about 100,000 clones, about 90% of which appear only once. Sequences were derived from peripheral blood, sampled on day 0 of AZD1222 vaccination. These receptor sequences come from an adult in good health.

V usage is TRBV7-2 and J usage is TRBJ2-2; TRBD2 aligns across 10 bases. V shed 8 bases, J shed 7 bases, and the junction held 13 bases outside the gene matches. Germline CDR1 and CDR2: SGHTA and FQGNSA. This CDR3 has 16 residues. CDR3 sequence reads: CASQDLAGDFVGELFF. The CDR3 nucleotides are TGTGCCAGCCAAGATCTAGCGGGAGATTTCGTCGGGGAGCTGTTTTTT.

The gene calls are TRBV7-9 and TRBJ1-2; a possible D gene is TRBD1 (5 bases). There are 15 residues in the CDR3. Trimming pared 8 bases from V and 4 bases from J, leaving 20 bases between. Germline CDR1 SEHNR, CDR2 FQNEAQ (reference sequence). CDR3 sequence reads: CASAPDLGAGYGYTF. CDR3 nucleotides: TGTGCCAGCGCACCGGATCTTGGGGCCGGCTATGGCTACACCTTC.

The chain links TRBV28 to TRBJ2-1; 10 nucleotides align to TRBD2. In germline, CDR1 is MDHEN, CDR2 SYDVKM. This CDR3 has 17 residues. V dropped 7 bases and J dropped 3; count of bases not matched to a gene: 12. This CDR3 is CASTPSGSTPFYNEQFF. The CDR3 DNA follows: TGTGCCAGCACCCCTAGCGGGAGTACCCCCTTCTACAATGAGCAGTTCTTC.

This clone is a singleton in its sample. This chain joins TRBV5-1 and TRBJ2-5, with D possibly matching TRBD2 (6 bases). This CDR3 is 13 amino acids long. Germline CDR1 reads SGHRS; CDR2 reads YFSETQ. The V end lost 4 bases, the J end lost 3 bases, and 10 bases lay between the germline ends. Here the CDR3 DNA reads TGCGCCAGCAGCCGGAGGGCCGAAGAGACCCAGTACTTC. It specifies CASSRRAEETQYF.

This chain connects TRBV7-2 to TRBJ2-7; 9 nucleotides match TRBD2. The V gene's germline CDR1 is SGHTA and CDR2 FQGNSA. Germline trimming cut 2 bases from V and 7 bases from J; bases unmatched to any gene: 6. The CDR3 sequence is 14 residues long. CDR3 DNA: TGTGCCAGCAGCTTATTAGCGGGAGCGGGAGAGCAGTACTTC. It encodes CASSLLAGAGEQYF.

The J gene is TRBJ1-5, the V gene TRBV11-2, with D hard to call. Germline V gene data show CDR1 as SGHAT and CDR2 as FQNNGV. This CDR3 comprises 13 residues. V shed 3 bases and J shed 0 bases, with 3 bases lying between them. CDR3 DNA: TGTGCCAGCAGCTTCGATAGCAATCAGCCCCAGCATTTT. It translates to CASSFDSNQPQHF.

The rearrangement links TRBV28 to TRBJ2-7, with a possible D match to TRBD1 (5 bases). This CDR3 contains 15 residues. Per germline, CDR1 MDHEN and CDR2 SYDVKM. V lost 3 bases, J lost 3 bases, and 15 bases lay in between. CDR3 amino acids: CASSFVQGRDYEQYF. CDR3 sequence (DNA): TGTGCCAGCAGTTTCGTCCAGGGAAGAGACTACGAGCAGTACTTC. Full variable domain (missing parts from reference TRBV28 and TRBJ2-7): DVKVTQSSRYLVKRTGEKVFLECVQDMDHENMFWYRQDPGLGLRLIYFSYDVKMKEKGDIPEGYSVSREKKERFSLILESASTNQTSMYLCASSFVQGRDYEQYFGPGTRLTVT.

The chain has TRBV4-1 and TRBJ2-7; the D gene is possibly TRBD2 (5 bases). This CDR3 contains 17 residues. V was cut by 0 bases and J by 7 bases, with 22 bases left in between. Germline V gives CDR1 MGHRA, CDR2 YSYEKL. The DNA of the CDR3 is TGCGCCAGCAGCCAAGATCCTTCAATTGGTCTCCCGGGGGAGCAGTACTTC. Protein product: CASSQDPSIGLPGEQYF.

The chain employs TRBV7-9 and TRBJ1-2; D not resolved. Trimming shortened V by 2 bases and J by 8 bases, and 9 bases separated the two germline ends. This CDR3 contains 12 residues. Per germline, CDR1 SEHNR and CDR2 FQNEAQ (reference sequence). The CDR3 DNA follows: TGTGCCAGCAGCTTATCACGTCTCGGCTACACCTTC. It yields the protein CASSLSRLGYTF.